This is a list of T cell receptor beta chains from one sample in a study of CD8 T cells in Susac syndrome. Via MiXCR, TCRdb re-called the immunoSEQ multiplex PCR reads, giving one row per CDR3 protein. The data contain a few hundred thousand distinct CDR3 sequences, around 93% of them seen just once; the ten biggest clones take up around 0.08%. The sample taken for sequencing was CD4+ T cells from PBMCs. These receptors were obtained from a human donor with multiple sclerosis. Each CDR3 is given with its conserved first and last residue.

v_call: TRBV6-5; j_call: TRBJ2-2; cdr3_aa: CASSYRSGTGRHGGELFF
v_call: TRBV20-1; j_call: TRBJ2-3; cdr3_aa: CSASVLAGGPGLDTQYF
v_call: TRBV3-1; j_call: TRBJ1-1; cdr3_aa: CASSQAAGRTEAFF
v_call: TRBV30; j_call: TRBJ1-2; cdr3_aa: CAWSPSGGRNYGYTF
v_call: TRBV24-1; j_call: TRBJ2-3; cdr3_aa: CATSVGSEDTQYF
v_call: TRBV29-1; j_call: TRBJ1-1; cdr3_aa: CSVGTGTEAFF
v_call: TRBV3-1; j_call: TRBJ2-5; cdr3_aa: CATSSGGEETQYF
v_call: TRBV3-1; j_call: TRBJ2-5; cdr3_aa: CASSQGSFQETQYF
v_call: TRBV7-2; j_call: TRBJ2-7; cdr3_aa: CASSLAGDHEQYF
v_call: TRBV15; j_call: TRBJ1-1; cdr3_aa: CATSRDFGFTNTEAFF
v_call: TRBV20-1; j_call: TRBJ1-4; cdr3_aa: CSAARGEKLFF
v_call: TRBV5-4; j_call: TRBJ2-1; cdr3_aa: CASSYPKSGPYNEQFF